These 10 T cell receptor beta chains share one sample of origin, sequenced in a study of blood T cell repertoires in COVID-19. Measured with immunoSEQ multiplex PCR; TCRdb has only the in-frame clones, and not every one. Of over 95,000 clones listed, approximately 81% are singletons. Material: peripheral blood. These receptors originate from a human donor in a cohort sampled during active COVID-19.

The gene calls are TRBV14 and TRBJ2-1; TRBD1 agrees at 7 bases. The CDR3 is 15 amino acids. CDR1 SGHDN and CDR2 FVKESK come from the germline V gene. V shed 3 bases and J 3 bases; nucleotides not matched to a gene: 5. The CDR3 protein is CASSQRDSYYNEQFF. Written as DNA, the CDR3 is TGTGCCAGCAGCCAGAGGGACAGCTACTACAATGAGCAGTTCTTC.

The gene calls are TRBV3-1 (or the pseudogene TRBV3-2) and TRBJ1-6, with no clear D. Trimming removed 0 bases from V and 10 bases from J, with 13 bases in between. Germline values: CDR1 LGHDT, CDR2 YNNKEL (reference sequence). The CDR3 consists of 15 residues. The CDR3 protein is CASSQDSQRVSPLHF. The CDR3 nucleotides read TGTGCCAGCAGCCAAGATTCACAGAGGGTATCACCCCTCCACTTT.

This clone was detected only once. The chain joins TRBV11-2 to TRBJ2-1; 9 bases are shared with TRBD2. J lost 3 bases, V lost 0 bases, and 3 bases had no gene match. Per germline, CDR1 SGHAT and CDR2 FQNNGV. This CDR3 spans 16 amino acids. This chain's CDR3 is CASSLEVAGVYNEQFF. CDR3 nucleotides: TGTGCCAGCAGCTTAGAAGTAGCGGGGGTCTACAATGAGCAGTTCTTC.

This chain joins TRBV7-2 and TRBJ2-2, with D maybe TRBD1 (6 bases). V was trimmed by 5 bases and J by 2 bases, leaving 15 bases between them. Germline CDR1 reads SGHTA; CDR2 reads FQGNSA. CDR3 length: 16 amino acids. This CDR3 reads CASSRLRGINTGELFF. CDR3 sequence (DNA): TGTGCCAGCAGCCGGCTTAGGGGGATTAACACCGGGGAGCTGTTTTTT.

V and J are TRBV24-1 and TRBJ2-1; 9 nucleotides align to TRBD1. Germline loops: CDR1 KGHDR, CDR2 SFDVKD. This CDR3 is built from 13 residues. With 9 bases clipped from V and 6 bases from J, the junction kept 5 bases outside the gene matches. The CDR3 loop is CATSPDRGNEQFF. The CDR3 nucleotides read TGTGCCACCTCCCCGGACAGGGGCAATGAGCAGTTCTTC.

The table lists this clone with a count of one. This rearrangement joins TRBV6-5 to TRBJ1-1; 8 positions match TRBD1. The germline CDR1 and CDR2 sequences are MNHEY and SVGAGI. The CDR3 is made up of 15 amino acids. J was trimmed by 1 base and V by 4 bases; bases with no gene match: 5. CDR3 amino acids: CASSFVGTGNTEAFF. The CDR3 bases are TGTGCCAGCAGTTTCGTCGGGACAGGGAACACTGAAGCTTTCTTT.

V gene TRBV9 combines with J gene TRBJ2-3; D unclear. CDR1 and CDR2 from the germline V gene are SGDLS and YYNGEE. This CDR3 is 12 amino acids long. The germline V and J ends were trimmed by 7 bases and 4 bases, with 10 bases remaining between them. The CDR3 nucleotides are TGTGCCAGCTCCCCCCGGGCAGATACGCAGTATTTT. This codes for CASSPRADTQYF.

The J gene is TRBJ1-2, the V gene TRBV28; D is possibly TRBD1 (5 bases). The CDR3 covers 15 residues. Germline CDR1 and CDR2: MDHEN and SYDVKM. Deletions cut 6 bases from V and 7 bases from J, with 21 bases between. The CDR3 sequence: CASRWVAGRGGGYTF. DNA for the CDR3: TGTGCCAGCAGATGGGTGGCGGGACGGGGTGGTGGCTACACCTTC.

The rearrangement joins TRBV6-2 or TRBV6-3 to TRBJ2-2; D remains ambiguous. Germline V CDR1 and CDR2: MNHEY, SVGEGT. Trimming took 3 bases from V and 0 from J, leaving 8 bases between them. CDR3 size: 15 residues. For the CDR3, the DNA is TGTGCCAGCAGTTATACTATAGCGAACACCGGGGAGCTGTTTTTT. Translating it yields CASSYTIANTGELFF.

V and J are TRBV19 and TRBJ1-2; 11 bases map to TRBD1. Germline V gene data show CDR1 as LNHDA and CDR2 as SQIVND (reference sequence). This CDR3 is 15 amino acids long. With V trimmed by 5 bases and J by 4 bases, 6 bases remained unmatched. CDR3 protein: CASSLTGTGGYGYTF. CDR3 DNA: TGTGCCAGTAGTCTAACCGGGACAGGGGGCTATGGCTACACCTTC.